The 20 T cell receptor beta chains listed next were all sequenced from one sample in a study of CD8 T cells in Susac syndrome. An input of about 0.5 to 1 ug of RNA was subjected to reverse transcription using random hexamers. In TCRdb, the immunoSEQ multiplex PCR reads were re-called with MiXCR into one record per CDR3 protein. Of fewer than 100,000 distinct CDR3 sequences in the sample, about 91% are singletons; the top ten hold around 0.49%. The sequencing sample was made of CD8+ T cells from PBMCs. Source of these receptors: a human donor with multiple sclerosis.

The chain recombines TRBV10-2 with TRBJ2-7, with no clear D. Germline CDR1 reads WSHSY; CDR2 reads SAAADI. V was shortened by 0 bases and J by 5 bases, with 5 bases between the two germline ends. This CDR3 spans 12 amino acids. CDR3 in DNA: TGCGCCAGCAGTGAGTCTGGGGACGAGCAGTACTTC. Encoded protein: CASSESGDEQYF.

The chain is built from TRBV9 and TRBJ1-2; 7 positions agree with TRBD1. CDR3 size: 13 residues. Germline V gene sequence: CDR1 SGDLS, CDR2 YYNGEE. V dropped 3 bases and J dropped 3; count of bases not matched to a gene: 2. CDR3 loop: CASSGDSHYGYTF. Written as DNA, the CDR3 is TGTGCCAGCAGCGGGGACAGCCACTATGGCTACACCTTC.

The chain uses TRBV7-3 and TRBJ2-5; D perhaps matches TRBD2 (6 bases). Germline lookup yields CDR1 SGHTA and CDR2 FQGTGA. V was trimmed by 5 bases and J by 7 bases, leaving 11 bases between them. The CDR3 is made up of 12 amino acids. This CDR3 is CASSQTGGTQYF. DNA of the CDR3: TGTGCCAGCAGCCAAACCGGGGGGACCCAGTACTTC.

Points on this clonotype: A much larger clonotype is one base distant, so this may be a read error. The CDR3 DNA follows: TGTGCCAGCAGCGGTGGGACAGGAAGAGAGGCCCAGTACTTC. Amino acids: CASSGGTGREAQYF. The genes are TRBV3-1 and TRBJ2-5; 8 bases map to TRBD1. CDR1 and CDR2 from the germline V gene are LGHDT and YNNKEL (reference sequence). There are 14 residues in the CDR3.

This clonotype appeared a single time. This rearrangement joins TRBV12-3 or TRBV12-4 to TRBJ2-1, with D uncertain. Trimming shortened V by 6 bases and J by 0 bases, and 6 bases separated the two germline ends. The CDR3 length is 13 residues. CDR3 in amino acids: CASRPPSYNEQFF. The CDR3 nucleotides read TGTGCCAGCAGGCCCCCCTCCTACAATGAGCAGTTCTTC.

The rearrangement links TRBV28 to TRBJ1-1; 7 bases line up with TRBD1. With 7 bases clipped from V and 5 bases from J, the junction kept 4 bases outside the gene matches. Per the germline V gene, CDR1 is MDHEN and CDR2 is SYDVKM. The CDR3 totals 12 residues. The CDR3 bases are TGTGCCAGCAACTTACAGGGGACTGAAGCTTTCTTT. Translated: CASNLQGTEAFF.

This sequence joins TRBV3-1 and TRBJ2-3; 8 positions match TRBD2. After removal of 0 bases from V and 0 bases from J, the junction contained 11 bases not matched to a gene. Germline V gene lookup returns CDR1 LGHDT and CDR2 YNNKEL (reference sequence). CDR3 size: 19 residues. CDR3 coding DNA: TGTGCCAGCAGCCAAGAGCTCCCCCAGTTAGCGGGGAGCACAGATACGCAGTATTTT. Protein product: CASSQELPQLAGSTDTQYF.

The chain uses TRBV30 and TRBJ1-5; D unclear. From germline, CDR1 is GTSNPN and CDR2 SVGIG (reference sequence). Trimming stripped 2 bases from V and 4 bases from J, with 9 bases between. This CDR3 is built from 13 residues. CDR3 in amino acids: CAWSMKDNQPQHF. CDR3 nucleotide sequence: TGTGCCTGGAGTATGAAGGATAATCAGCCCCAGCATTTT.

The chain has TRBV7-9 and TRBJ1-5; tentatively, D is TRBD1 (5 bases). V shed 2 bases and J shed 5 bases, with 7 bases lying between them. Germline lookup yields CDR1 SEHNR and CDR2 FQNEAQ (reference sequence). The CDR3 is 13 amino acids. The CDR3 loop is CASSLQGHQPQHF. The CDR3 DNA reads TGTGCCAGCAGCTTACAGGGCCATCAGCCCCAGCATTTT.

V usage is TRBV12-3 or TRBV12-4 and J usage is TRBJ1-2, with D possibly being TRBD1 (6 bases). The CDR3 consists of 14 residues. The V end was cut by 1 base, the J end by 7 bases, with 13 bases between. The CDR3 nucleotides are TGTGCCAGCAGTTTAGGGCAGGGGCATGGTGGCTACACCTTC. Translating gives CASSLGQGHGGYTF.

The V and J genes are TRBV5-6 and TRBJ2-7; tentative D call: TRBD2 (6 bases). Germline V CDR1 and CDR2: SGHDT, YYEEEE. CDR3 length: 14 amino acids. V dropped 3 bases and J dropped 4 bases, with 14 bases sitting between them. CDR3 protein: CASSSGDSPYEQYF. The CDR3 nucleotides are TGTGCCAGCAGCTCGGGAGACAGTCCTTACGAGCAGTACTTC.

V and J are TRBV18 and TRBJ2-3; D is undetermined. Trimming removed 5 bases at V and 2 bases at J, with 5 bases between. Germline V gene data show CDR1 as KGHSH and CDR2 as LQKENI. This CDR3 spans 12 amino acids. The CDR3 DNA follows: TGTGCCAGCTCAAGCTACACAGATACGCAGTATTTT. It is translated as CASSSYTDTQYF. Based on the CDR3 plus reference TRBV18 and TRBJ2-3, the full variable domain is NAGVMQNPRHLVRRRGQEARLRCSPMKGHSHVYWYRQLPEEGLKFMVYLQKENIIDESGMPKERFSAEFPKEGPSILRIQQVVRGDSAAYFCASSSYTDTQYFGPGTRLTVL.

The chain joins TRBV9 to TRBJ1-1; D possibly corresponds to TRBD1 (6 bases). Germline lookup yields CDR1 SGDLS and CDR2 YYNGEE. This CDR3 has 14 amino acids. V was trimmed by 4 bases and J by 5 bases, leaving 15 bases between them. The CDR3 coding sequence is TGTGCCAGCAGCTCTAGTGGGGGCGGTACTGAAGCTTTCTTT. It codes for CASSSSGGGTEAFF.

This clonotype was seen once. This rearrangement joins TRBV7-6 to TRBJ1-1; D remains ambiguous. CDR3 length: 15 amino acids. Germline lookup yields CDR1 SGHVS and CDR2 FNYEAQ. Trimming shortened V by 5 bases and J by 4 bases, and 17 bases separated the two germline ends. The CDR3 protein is CASSPQSAGPTEAFF. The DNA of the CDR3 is TGTGCCAGCAGCCCCCAGTCGGCCGGACCCACTGAAGCTTTCTTT.

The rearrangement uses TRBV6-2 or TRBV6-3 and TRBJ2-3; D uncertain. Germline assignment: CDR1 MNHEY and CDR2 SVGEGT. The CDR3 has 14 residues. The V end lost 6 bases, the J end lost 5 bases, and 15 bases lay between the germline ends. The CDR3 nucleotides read TGTGCCAGCAGCCTCACCCCCGAAGGAGATACGCAGTATTTT. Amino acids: CASSLTPEGDTQYF.

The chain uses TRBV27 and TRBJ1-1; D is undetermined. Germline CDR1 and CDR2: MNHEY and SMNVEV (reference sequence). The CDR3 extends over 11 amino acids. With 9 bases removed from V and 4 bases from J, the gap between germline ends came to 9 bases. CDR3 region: CASHWGTEAFF. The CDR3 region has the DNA TGTGCCAGTCATTGGGGCACTGAAGCTTTCTTT.

The CDR3 protein is CASSLLSVYGYTF. CDR3 in DNA: TGTGCCAGCAGTTTGTTAAGCGTGTATGGCTACACCTTC. The chain joins TRBV12-3 or TRBV12-4 to TRBJ1-2; D not certain. V was pared by 3 bases and J by 5 bases, with 10 bases between. The CDR3 totals 13 residues.

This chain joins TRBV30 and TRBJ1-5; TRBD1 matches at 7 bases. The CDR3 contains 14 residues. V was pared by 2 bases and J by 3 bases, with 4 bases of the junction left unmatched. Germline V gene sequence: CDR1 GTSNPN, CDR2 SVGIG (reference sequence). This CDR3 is CAWSPDRINQPQHF. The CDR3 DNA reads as TGTGCCTGGAGTCCGGACAGGATCAATCAGCCCCAGCATTTT. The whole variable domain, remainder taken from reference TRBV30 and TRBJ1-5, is SQTIHQWPATLVQPVGSPLSLECTVEGTSNPNLYWYRQAAGRGLQLLFYSVGIGQISSEVPQNLSASRPQDRQFILSSKKLLLSDSGFYLCAWSPDRINQPQHFGDGTRLSIL.

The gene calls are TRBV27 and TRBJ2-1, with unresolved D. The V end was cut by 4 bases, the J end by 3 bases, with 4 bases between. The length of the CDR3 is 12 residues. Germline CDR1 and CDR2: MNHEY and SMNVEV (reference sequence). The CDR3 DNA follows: TGTGCCAGCAGTTCCCTCTACAATGAGCAGTTCTTC. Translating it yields CASSSLYNEQFF.

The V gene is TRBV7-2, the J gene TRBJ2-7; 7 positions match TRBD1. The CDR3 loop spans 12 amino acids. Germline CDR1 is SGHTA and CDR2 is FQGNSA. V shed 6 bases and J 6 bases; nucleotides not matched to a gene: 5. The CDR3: CASRDRVGEQYF. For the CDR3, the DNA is TGTGCCAGCAGAGACAGGGTCGGCGAGCAGTACTTC. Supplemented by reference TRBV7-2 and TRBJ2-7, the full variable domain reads GAGVSQSPSNKVTEKGKDVELRCDPISGHTALYWYRQSLGQGLEFLIYFQGNSAPDKSGLPSDRFSAERTGGSVSTLTIQRTQQEDSAVYLCASRDRVGEQYFGPGTRLTVT.